This T cell receptor (beta chain) was captured in a study of T cell responses to AZD1222 COVID-19 vaccine. TCRdb's copy holds only in-frame clones and misses some; the assay was immunoSEQ multiplex PCR. The table records tens of thousands of clones, about 90% of them present only once. A word on this clone: The antigen remains unidentified.

General observations from the study: Baseline testing showed seropositivity in only a handful of AZD1222 recipients.

The germline V and J ends were trimmed by 3 bases and 5 bases, with 10 bases remaining between them. Germline V gene data show CDR1 as DFQATT and CDR2 as SNEGSKA (reference sequence). The CDR3 totals 12 residues. The specimen was peripheral blood, collected on day 0 of AZD1222 vaccination. The sequence was obtained from an adult in good health. The V gene is TRBV20-1, the J gene TRBJ2-5, with D perhaps TRBD1 (5 bases). CDR3 in DNA: TGCAGTGCTAGTTCAGGGTTGGAGACCCAGTACTTC. This codes for CSASSGLETQYF.